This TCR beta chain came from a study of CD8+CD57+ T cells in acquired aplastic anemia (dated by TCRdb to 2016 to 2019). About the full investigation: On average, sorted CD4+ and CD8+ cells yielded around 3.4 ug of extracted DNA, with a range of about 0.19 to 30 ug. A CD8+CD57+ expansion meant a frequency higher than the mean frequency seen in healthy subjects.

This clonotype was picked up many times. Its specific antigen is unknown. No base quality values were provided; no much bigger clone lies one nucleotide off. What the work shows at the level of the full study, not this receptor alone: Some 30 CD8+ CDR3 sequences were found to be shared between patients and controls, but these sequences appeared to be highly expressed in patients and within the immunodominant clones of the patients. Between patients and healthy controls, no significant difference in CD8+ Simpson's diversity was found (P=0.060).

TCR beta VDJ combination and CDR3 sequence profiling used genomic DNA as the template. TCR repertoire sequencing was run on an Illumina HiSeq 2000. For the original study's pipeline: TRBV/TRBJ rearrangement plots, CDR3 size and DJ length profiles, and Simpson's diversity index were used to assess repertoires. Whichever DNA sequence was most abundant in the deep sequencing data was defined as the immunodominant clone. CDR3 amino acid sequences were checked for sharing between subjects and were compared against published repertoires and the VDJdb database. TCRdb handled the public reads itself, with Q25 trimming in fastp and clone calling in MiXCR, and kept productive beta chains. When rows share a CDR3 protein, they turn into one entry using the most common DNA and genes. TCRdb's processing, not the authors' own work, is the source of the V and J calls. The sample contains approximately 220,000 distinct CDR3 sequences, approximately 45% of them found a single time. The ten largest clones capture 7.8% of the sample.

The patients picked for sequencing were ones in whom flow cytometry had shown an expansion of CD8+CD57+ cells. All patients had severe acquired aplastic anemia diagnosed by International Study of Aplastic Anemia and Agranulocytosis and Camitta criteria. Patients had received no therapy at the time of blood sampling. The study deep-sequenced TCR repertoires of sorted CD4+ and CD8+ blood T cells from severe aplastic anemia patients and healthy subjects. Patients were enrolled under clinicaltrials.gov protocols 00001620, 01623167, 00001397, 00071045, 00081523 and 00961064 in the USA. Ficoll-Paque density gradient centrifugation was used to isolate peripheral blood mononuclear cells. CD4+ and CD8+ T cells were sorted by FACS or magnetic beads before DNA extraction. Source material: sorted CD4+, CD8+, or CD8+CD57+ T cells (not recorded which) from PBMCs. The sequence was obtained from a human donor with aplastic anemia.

The DNA reads as follows: TGCGCCAGCAGCCAAGTCGCCCTCGGGGGCTACACCTTC. Translated, this is CASSQVALGGYTF. The sequence links TRBV4-3 to TRBJ1-2; no D gene call is confident. Looking up the germline V gene yields CDR1 LGHNA and CDR2 YSLEER. The junction carries 11 bases between V and J, which are trimmed by 1 base and 8 bases respectively. The CDR3 runs 13 amino acids, cysteine and phenylalanine included. CDR3 DNA is the only sequence kept; it has 39 bases, read in frame from the first base.